One sample yielded the 10 T cell receptor beta chains listed below, sequenced in a study of blood T cell repertoires in COVID-19 (dated by TCRdb to the early 2020s). Libraries came from the immunoSEQ multiplex PCR assay. TCRdb stores this immuneACCESS table with in-frame sequences only. Part of the clones is absent; in the studies checked, under half of the shortfall reflects unresolved V genes, and no reason is known for the rest. For this sample the table gives 170,000 or so clones, of which 70% to 90% were detected only once. The ten largest clonotypes hold around 2.7% of the sample. Source material: peripheral blood. The receptors were gathered from a man aged 40-55 years with active or convalescent COVID-19.

The V gene is TRBV11-1, the J gene TRBJ2-7; D is ambiguous. V dropped 2 bases and J dropped 0 bases, with 5 bases sitting between them. The CDR3 loop spans 13 amino acids. Germline loops: CDR1 SGHAT, CDR2 FQDESV (reference sequence). The CDR3 spells CASSLQNSYEQYF. The CDR3 region has the DNA TGTGCCAGCAGCTTACAGAACTCCTACGAGCAGTACTTC.

The V gene is TRBV15, the J gene TRBJ2-3; weak D call: TRBD2 (5 bases). This CDR3 has 14 residues. In germline, CDR1 is LNHNV, CDR2 YYDKDF (reference sequence). V was clipped by 11 bases and J by 6 bases, with 21 bases between them. The CDR3 loop is CAVGRGSLHDTQYF. CDR3 in DNA: TGTGCCGTCGGCCGGGGTTCCCTTCATGATACGCAGTATTTT.

The J gene is TRBJ1-2, the V gene TRBV18, with a weak D call TRBD1 (5 bases). The length of the CDR3 is 15 residues. The germline CDR1 and CDR2 sequences are KGHSH and LQKENI. V was trimmed by 2 bases and J by 1 base, leaving 11 bases between them. The CDR3 reads CASSPGQGNNYGYTF. CDR3 coding DNA: TGTGCCAGCTCACCAGGGCAGGGAAATAACTATGGCTACACCTTC.

The chain joins TRBV6-1 to TRBJ2-7, with 8 nucleotides matching TRBD1. V was pared by 3 bases and J by 4 bases, with 14 bases of the junction left unmatched. Germline CDR1 MNHNS, CDR2 SASEGT. The CDR3 has 17 residues. CDR3: CASSEVSVGQGLYEQYF. The CDR3 bases are TGTGCCAGCAGTGAGGTGTCCGTAGGACAGGGCCTTTACGAGCAGTACTTC.

The chain combines TRBV3-1 (or the pseudogene TRBV3-2) with TRBJ2-1; tentatively, D is TRBD2 (5 bases). The CDR3 has 17 amino acids. V lost 4 bases and J lost 0, with 16 bases in between. Germline loops: CDR1 LGHDT, CDR2 YNNKEL (reference sequence). This chain's CDR3 is CASSPRRTGGSYNEQFF. The CDR3 nucleotides read TGTGCCAGCAGCCCTCGCAGGACTGGTGGCTCCTACAATGAGCAGTTCTTC.

This clone was counted only a few times. This rearrangement joins TRBV27 to TRBJ2-7; possible D gene TRBD2, 7 bases. V gave up 6 bases and J gave up 4 bases, with 16 bases separating them. The CDR3 has 14 residues. Looked up from germline, CDR1 is MNHEY and CDR2 is SMNVEV (reference sequence). CDR3 region: CASSLQGGGYEQYF. CDR3 sequence (DNA): TGTGCCAGCAGCCTCCAAGGGGGGGGATACGAGCAGTACTTC.

This chain links TRBV2 with TRBJ2-1; TRBD2 agrees at 8 bases. Per germline, CDR1 SNHLY and CDR2 FYNNEI. The V gene end was trimmed by 6 bases and the J gene end by 4 bases; junction bases not matched to a gene: 5. This CDR3 is 14 amino acids long. The CDR3 region has the DNA TGTGCCAGCAGGGAGCGGGGGCTGTACAATGAGCAGTTCTTC. It specifies CASRERGLYNEQFF.

This clone has only one observation. The rearrangement links TRBV6-5 to TRBJ1-3, with D unclear. CDR3 size: 14 residues. Trimming cost V 11 bases and J 1 base, with 15 bases left between them. CDR1 is MNHEY and CDR2 is SVGAGI in the germline V gene. CDR3 DNA sequence: TGTGCCGGCGGAGACGAGAGATCTGGAAACACCATATATTTT. It encodes CAGGDERSGNTIYF.

This chain connects TRBV6-2 or TRBV6-3 to TRBJ2-2; D gene unclear. There are 12 residues in the CDR3. The germline gives CDR1 MNHEY, CDR2 SVGEGT. V lost 4 bases, J lost 7 bases, and 7 bases lay in between. The CDR3 reads CASSFTYGELFF. In nucleotides, the CDR3 is TGTGCCAGCAGTTTTACCTACGGGGAGCTGTTTTTT.

A single count supports this clone. The chain uses TRBV5-4 and TRBJ2-6; TRBD1 matches 9 bases. V shed 1 base, J shed 4 bases, and the junction held 9 bases outside the gene matches. The germline CDR1 and CDR2 sequences are SGHNT and YYREEE (reference sequence). The CDR3 has 18 amino acids. The CDR3 coding sequence is TGTGCCAGCAGCTTGAGACTCGGGACAGGGACCGGGGCCAACGTCCTGACTTTC. Its translation is CASSLRLGTGTGANVLTF.